The 27 T cell receptor beta chains reported below all come from one sample, sequenced in a study of CD8 T cells in ankylosing spondylitis. From the 5' RACE reads, TCRdb called clonotypes with MiXCR, one entry per CDR3 protein. The sample records about 200,000 distinct CDR3 sequences, roughly 12% being singletons. What was sequenced was blood, either unsorted or a sorted T cell fraction (not recorded which). The source of these receptors is a male donor with ankylosing spondylitis or in good health (not recorded which).

In this sample, this clonotype turned up a few times. The chain uses TRBV4-1 and TRBJ1-5, with 7 bases lining up with TRBD1. J was trimmed by 2 bases and V by 3 bases; bases with no gene match: 10. This CDR3 region has 17 residues. Germline loops: CDR1 MGHRA, CDR2 YSYEKL. CDR3 DNA sequence: TGCGCCAGCAGCCAGGGAATACCGGGACAGCGCAATCAGCCCCAGCATTTT. Residues: CASSQGIPGQRNQPQHF.

This clonotype appeared a few times. The chain couples TRBV4-1 to TRBJ2-3; the D is unclear. Deletions cut 0 bases from V and 4 bases from J, with 5 bases between. CDR1 MGHRA and CDR2 YSYEKL come from the germline V gene. The CDR3 is 13 residues long. CDR3 sequence (DNA): TGCGCCAGCAGCCAAGAGGACGCAGATACGCAGTATTTT. This gives the protein CASSQEDADTQYF.

V gene TRBV30 combines with J gene TRBJ1-4, with D perhaps matching TRBD1 (5 bases). This CDR3 contains 12 residues. Germline V gene lookup returns CDR1 GTSNPN and CDR2 SVGIG (reference sequence). Deletions cut 5 bases from V and 8 bases from J, with 12 bases between. The CDR3 is CAWGTAEEKLFF. The CDR3 bases are TGTGCCTGGGGGACGGCGGAGGAAAAACTGTTTTTT.

This clonotype turned up a few times. The chain recombines TRBV30 with TRBJ2-5; 7 bases map to TRBD2. Germline-derived CDR1 and CDR2 are GTSNPN and SVGIG (reference sequence). The CDR3 covers 13 residues. V dropped 4 bases and J dropped 1; count of bases not matched to a gene: 3. The CDR3 nucleotides are TGTGCCTGGACTAGCGGAACCCAAGAGACCCAGTACTTC. Protein product: CAWTSGTQETQYF.

This clonotype has a handful of counts. This chain joins TRBV13 and TRBJ2-5; D is ambiguous. The germline V and J ends were trimmed by 0 bases and 1 base, with 15 bases remaining between them. The CDR3 has 17 amino acids. CDR1 PRHDT and CDR2 FYEKMQ come from the germline V gene (reference sequence). CDR3 residues: CASSLGRSLRPQETQYF. The CDR3 bases are TGTGCCAGCAGCTTAGGCCGCAGCCTACGACCCCAAGAGACCCAGTACTTC.

This clonotype has more than one count but fewer than ten. V usage is TRBV5-6 and J usage is TRBJ1-5; tentatively, D is TRBD1 (5 bases). With 1 base removed from V and 3 bases from J, the gap between germline ends came to 14 bases. The CDR3 totals 16 residues. The V gene's germline CDR1 is SGHDT and CDR2 YYEEEE. DNA for the CDR3: TGTGCCAGCAGCTTGTTTTGGGAGGGACCCAATCAGCCCCAGCATTTT. This encodes CASSLFWEGPNQPQHF.

This clonotype appeared many times. The chain uses TRBV6-4 and TRBJ2-1; possible D gene TRBD2, 6 bases. Trimming stripped 2 bases from V and 7 bases from J, with 9 bases between. This CDR3 contains 13 residues. The germline V gene has CDR1 MRHNA and CDR2 SNTAGT. The CDR3 bases are TGTGCCAGCAGTGACCGACTAGAGAATGAGCAGTTCTTC. Translating gives CASSDRLENEQFF.

As for this clonotype: A junction end diverges from the germline sequence, so it may reflect a read error. This chain joins TRBV7-9 and TRBJ2-1, with D perhaps TRBD2 (5 bases). Germline CDR1 is SEHNR and CDR2 is FQNEAQ (reference sequence). This CDR3 has 15 residues. Here the CDR3 reads CASSLPGETGDEEFF. As DNA, the CDR3 is TGTGCCAGCAGCTTACCCGGGGAGACGGGTGATGAGGAGTTCTTC.

This clonotype has only a few counts. J is TRBJ2-7 and V is TRBV2; TRBD1 is a possible D gene (6 bases). Germline-derived CDR1 and CDR2 are SNHLY and FYNNEI. V was cut by 8 bases and J by 0 bases, with 14 bases left in between. This CDR3 is built from 14 residues. The CDR3 here is CASLVRDNSYEQYF. The CDR3 DNA follows: TGTGCCAGCCTCGTCCGGGACAACTCCTACGAGCAGTACTTC.

This clonotype showed up just a few times. This rearrangement joins TRBV12-3 or TRBV12-4 to TRBJ2-5, with 9 bases fitting TRBD2. The CDR3 contains 14 residues. The ends lost 2 bases at V and 4 bases at J; junction bases unmatched: 2. The DNA for the CDR3 is TGTGCCAGCAGTTTACGCGGGGGGGCAGAGACCCAGTACTTC. It translates to CASSLRGGAETQYF.

This clonotype is categorized as medium-sized. The rearrangement links TRBV6-6 to TRBJ2-2; D is perhaps TRBD1 (5 bases). V was pared by 2 bases and J by 5 bases, with 15 bases between. The CDR3 runs to 16 residues. CDR1 is MNHNY, CDR2 SVGAGI, per germline (reference sequence). CDR3 DNA: TGTGCCAGCAGTTACCTAAAGGGGCTTGATACCGGGGAGCTGTTTTTT. It encodes CASSYLKGLDTGELFF.

Ten or more counts support this clonotype. This chain links TRBV20-1 with TRBJ2-7; the match to TRBD1 covers 8 bases. V trimming: 5 bases; J trimming: 4 bases; junction bases outside the gene matches: 7. This CDR3 is built from 13 residues. From germline, CDR1 is DFQATT and CDR2 SNEGSKA (reference sequence). The CDR3 sequence is CSALQGGGYEQYF. The DNA of the CDR3 is TGCAGTGCTTTACAGGGGGGAGGATACGAGCAGTACTTC.

The genes are TRBV5-1 and TRBJ2-5; no clear D. Germline CDR1 reads SGHRS; CDR2 reads YFSETQ. The CDR3 is 17 residues long. The germline V and J ends were trimmed by 3 bases and 2 bases, with 20 bases remaining between them. CDR3: CASSWGFAVVIQETQYF. The CDR3 bases are TGCGCCAGCAGCTGGGGATTCGCGGTGGTGATACAAGAGACCCAGTACTTC.

The chain joins TRBV30 to TRBJ2-1; D is undetermined. There are 12 residues in the CDR3. The V gene's germline CDR1 is GTSNPN and CDR2 SVGIG (reference sequence). The V end lost 7 bases, the J end lost 3 bases, and 10 bases lay between the germline ends. CDR3 region: CASMGGYNEQFF. For the CDR3, the DNA is TGTGCCTCGATGGGCGGCTACAATGAGCAGTTCTTC.

This clonotype has just a few counts. The chain employs TRBV5-1 and TRBJ1-2, with D maybe TRBD1 (5 bases). From germline, CDR1 is SGHRS and CDR2 YFSETQ. Trimming cost V 4 bases and J 0 bases, with 10 bases left between them. The CDR3 loop spans 14 amino acids. CDR3 sequence: CASSRDGANYGYTF. In DNA, the CDR3 is TGCGCCAGCAGCCGGGACGGAGCTAACTATGGCTACACCTTC.

This clonotype appeared a few times. The chain recombines TRBV7-9 with TRBJ2-7, with D perhaps being TRBD1 or TRBD2 (5 bases each). The germline CDR1 and CDR2 sequences are SEHNR and FQNEAQ (reference sequence). The V end was cut by 5 bases, the J end by 0 bases, with 11 bases between. The CDR3 length is 14 residues. The chain's CDR3 is CASSDRDRSYEQYF. CDR3 sequence (DNA): TGTGCCAGCAGCGACCGGGACCGCTCCTACGAGCAGTACTTC.

This clonotype was seen a handful of times. V is TRBV27 and J is TRBJ1-1; the D gene is possibly TRBD1 (5 bases). Trimming stripped 4 bases from V and 8 bases from J, with 11 bases between. The CDR3 is 12 residues long. Germline lookup yields CDR1 MNHEY and CDR2 SMNVEV (reference sequence). The CDR3 nucleotides read TGTGCCAGCAGTTCCGGGACCGCGGAAGCTTTCTTT. Its protein is CASSSGTAEAFF.

The table lists this clonotype with a few counts. This chain connects TRBV14 to TRBJ2-1, with no clear D. Per germline, CDR1 SGHDN and CDR2 FVKESK. V was trimmed by 5 bases and J by 10 bases, leaving 15 bases between them. This CDR3 is 13 amino acids long. This CDR3 reads CASSFTSSVEQFF. The CDR3 DNA reads TGTGCCAGCAGCTTTACCTCGAGCGTGGAGCAGTTCTTC.

This clonotype was seen a few times. The J gene is TRBJ1-2, the V gene TRBV7-9; no firm D call. Between the trimmed V and J ends, which lost 3 bases and 6 bases, there was a span of 14 bases. CDR1 and CDR2 from the germline V gene are SEHNR and FQNEAQ (reference sequence). The CDR3 totals 14 residues. In DNA form, the CDR3 reads TGTGCCAGCAGCTTGTCAATGAACTTCCATGGCTACACCTTC. Its translation is CASSLSMNFHGYTF. Full variable domain (remainder filled in from reference TRBV7-9 and TRBJ1-2): DTGVSQNPRHKITKRGQNVTFRCDPISEHNRLYWYRQTLGQGPEFLTYFQNEAQLEKSRLLSDRFSAERPKGSFSTLEIQRTEQGDSAMYLCASSLSMNFHGYTFGSGTRLTVV.

The J gene is TRBJ2-5, the V gene TRBV15, with D tentatively TRBD1 or TRBD2 (5 bases each). The CDR3 contains 14 residues. Germline loops: CDR1 LNHNV, CDR2 YYDKDF (reference sequence). V was pared by 5 bases and J by 1 base, with 11 bases between. The CDR3 nucleotides are TGTGCCACCAGCTCTCGGGACCGCCAAGAGACCCAGTACTTC. Translation: CATSSRDRQETQYF.

This clonotype was seen a handful of times. J is TRBJ2-1 and V is TRBV6-5, with TRBD1 identical over 10 bases. Germline CDR1 reads MNHEY; CDR2 reads SVGAGI. The trim removed 2 bases at V and 13 bases at J, leaving 2 bases unmatched. The CDR3 runs to 12 residues. The CDR3 loop is CASSYGTGDQFF. In DNA form, the CDR3 reads TGTGCCAGCAGTTACGGGACAGGGGATCAGTTCTTC.

The chain is built from TRBV20-1 and TRBJ1-2; 7 nucleotides line up with TRBD1. From germline, CDR1 is DFQATT and CDR2 SNEGSKA (reference sequence). V was pared by 4 bases and J by 5 bases, with 7 bases of the junction left unmatched. The CDR3 has 13 amino acids. The DNA of the CDR3 is TGCAGTGCTAACGACAGGGCTCGGTATGGCTACACCTTC. It specifies CSANDRARYGYTF.

The genes are TRBV7-9 and TRBJ1-1; D gene ambiguous. Germline V gene sequence: CDR1 SEHNR, CDR2 FQNEAQ (reference sequence). V was clipped by 1 base and J by 5 bases, with 8 bases between them. CDR3 length equals 13 residues. The CDR3 DNA sequence: TGTGCCAGCAGCTTAGAATCGCTGACTGAAGCTTTCTTT. This codes for CASSLESLTEAFF.

This clonotype was detected only a few times. The V call is TRBV20-1, the J call TRBJ1-1; D may be TRBD1 (5 bases). V lost 3 bases to trimming and J lost 1 base, with 12 bases between them. Germline assignment: CDR1 DFQATT and CDR2 SNEGSKA (reference sequence). This CDR3 has 14 amino acids. CDR3 in amino acids: CSARGTDRNTEAFF. The DNA for the CDR3 is TGCAGTGCTAGGGGGACGGACCGGAACACTGAAGCTTTCTTT.

This clonotype was counted at least ten times. The V gene is TRBV5-1, the J gene TRBJ1-1; a weak D match, TRBD1 (5 bases). Germline-derived CDR1 and CDR2 are SGHRS and YFSETQ. The CDR3 is made up of 13 amino acids. The V gene lost 4 bases and the J gene lost 1 base, with 8 bases spanning the gap. As DNA, the CDR3 is TGCGCCAGCAGCAGAGGACAGAACACTGAAGCTTTCTTT. Translating it yields CASSRGQNTEAFF.

This clonotype appeared a few times. CDR3: CASFGLTDTQYF. CDR3 coding DNA: TGTGCCAGCTTTGGCCTCACAGATACGCAGTATTTT. The chain links TRBV11-2 to TRBJ2-3; D not resolved. This CDR3 is built from 12 residues. Germline CDR1 is SGHAT and CDR2 is FQNNGV. Trimming shortened V by 8 bases and J by 2 bases, and 8 bases separated the two germline ends.

This sequence joins TRBV11-2 and TRBJ2-2; TRBD2 aligns across 7 bases. CDR3 length: 17 amino acids. Per the germline V gene, CDR1 is SGHAT and CDR2 is FQNNGV. The V gene end was trimmed by 4 bases and the J gene end by 2 bases; junction bases not matched to a gene: 10. This CDR3 reads CASSSRRGVKNTGELFF. CDR3 bases: TGTGCCAGCAGCTCCCGCCGGGGGGTAAAAAACACCGGGGAGCTGTTTTTT.